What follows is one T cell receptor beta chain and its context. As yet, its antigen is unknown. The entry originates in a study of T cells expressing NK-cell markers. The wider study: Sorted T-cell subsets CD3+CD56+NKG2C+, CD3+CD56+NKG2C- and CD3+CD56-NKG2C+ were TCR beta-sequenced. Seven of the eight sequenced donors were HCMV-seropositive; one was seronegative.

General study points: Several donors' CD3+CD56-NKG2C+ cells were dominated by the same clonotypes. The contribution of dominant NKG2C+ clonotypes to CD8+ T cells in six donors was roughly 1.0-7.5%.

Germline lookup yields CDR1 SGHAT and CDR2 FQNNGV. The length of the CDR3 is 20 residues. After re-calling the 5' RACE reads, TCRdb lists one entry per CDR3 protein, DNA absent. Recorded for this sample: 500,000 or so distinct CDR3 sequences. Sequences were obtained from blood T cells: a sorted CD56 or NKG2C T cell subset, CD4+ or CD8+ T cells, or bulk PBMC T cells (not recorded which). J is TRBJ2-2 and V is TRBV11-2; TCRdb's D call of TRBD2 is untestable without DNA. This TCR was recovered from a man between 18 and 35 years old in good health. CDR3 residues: CASSLILWRGTAAATGELFF.